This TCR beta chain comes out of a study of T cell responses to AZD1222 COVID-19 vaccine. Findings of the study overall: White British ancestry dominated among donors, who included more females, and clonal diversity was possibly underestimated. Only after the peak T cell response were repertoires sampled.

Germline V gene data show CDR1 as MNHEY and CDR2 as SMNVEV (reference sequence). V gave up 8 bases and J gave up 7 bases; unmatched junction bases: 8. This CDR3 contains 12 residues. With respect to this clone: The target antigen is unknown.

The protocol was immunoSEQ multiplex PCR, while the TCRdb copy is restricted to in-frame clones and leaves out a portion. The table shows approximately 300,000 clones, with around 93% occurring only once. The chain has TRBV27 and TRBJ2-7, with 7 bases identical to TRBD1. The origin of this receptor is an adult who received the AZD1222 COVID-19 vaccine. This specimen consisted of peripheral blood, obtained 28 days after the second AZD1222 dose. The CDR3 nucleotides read TGTGCCAGCTCCAAGGGGGCGGGTGAGCAGTACTTC. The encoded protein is CASSKGAGEQYF.